This entry concerns a single T cell receptor beta chain. The method was immunoSEQ multiplex PCR; TCRdb's version includes in-frame clones alone and lacks a portion of them. The table includes some 6,000 clones, roughly three fifths detected once. The data stem from a study of sequential checkpoint blockade in melanoma. Across the study: Maintenance nivolumab came after either treatment sequence.

Treatment defined: randomized to nivolumab then ipilimumab (arm A) or the reverse (arm B). Live CD3+CD8+ CD19− CD56− cells were sorted from PBMCs. The CDR3 totals 12 residues. Germline-derived CDR1 and CDR2 are KGHSH and LQKENI. Trimming shortened V by 3 bases and J by 6 bases, and 9 bases separated the two germline ends. Sequenced material: CD8+ T cells sorted from blood (inferred from file names), taken from a patient given nivolumab and ipilimumab in sequence. This TCR came from a human donor with melanoma. This chain uses TRBV18 with TRBJ2-7; D is ambiguous. CDR3 nucleotide sequence: TGTGCCAGCTCACCCTCCCCGTCCGAGCAGTACTTC. Translating gives CASSPSPSEQYF.